The entry that follows covers one T cell receptor beta chain sequence. These data come from a study of shared clonotypes between healthy human individuals. Background on the study: Participating donors consisted of two women and three men aged 18 to 49.

CD45RO-negative CD8 cells positively selected for CCR7 made up the naive population, which excluded terminally differentiated effector memory CD45RA+ cells. CDR1 and CDR2 (germline): SGHVS, FQNEAQ. The CDR3 sequence is 20 residues long. V was pared by 2 bases and J by 7 bases, with 14 bases of the junction left unmatched. Each subset's genomic DNA was split evenly across several immunoSEQ plates. It was roughly 210 ng DNA, 30,000 or so T cell genomes, that sorted-subset replicate PCRs used. Under the authors' procedure: Filtering was not the same, since immunoSEQ gave junction-only sequences without quality scores. Generated by immunoSEQ multiplex PCR, the TCRdb table keeps only in-frame clones and is missing some. From that table come the V and J calls and clone size; the DNA was used to work out D and trimming. The sample has 2 million to 2.5 million clones, under 95% seen once; the top ten hold 1.7%.

The sequencing sample was made of naive CD8+ T cells from PBMCs. The chain has TRBV7-8 and TRBJ2-1, with TRBD2 matching over 16 bases. The receptor was derived from a man aged 18 to 29 in good health. Some clones in this sample may be carry-over from other donors' samples. The CDR3 region has the DNA TGTGCCAGCAGCTTACCATCCAAGGGACTAGCGGGAGGGCCCTTAAATGAGCAGTTCTTC. It encodes CASSLPSKGLAGGPLNEQFF. The variable domain in full, with the rest retrieved from reference TRBV7-8 and TRBJ2-1, is GAGVSQSPRYKVAKRGQDVALRCDPISGHVSLFWYQQALGQGPEFLTYFQNEAQLDKSGLPSDRFFAERPEGSVSTLKIQRTQQEDSAVYLCASSLPSKGLAGGPLNEQFFGPGTRLTVL.